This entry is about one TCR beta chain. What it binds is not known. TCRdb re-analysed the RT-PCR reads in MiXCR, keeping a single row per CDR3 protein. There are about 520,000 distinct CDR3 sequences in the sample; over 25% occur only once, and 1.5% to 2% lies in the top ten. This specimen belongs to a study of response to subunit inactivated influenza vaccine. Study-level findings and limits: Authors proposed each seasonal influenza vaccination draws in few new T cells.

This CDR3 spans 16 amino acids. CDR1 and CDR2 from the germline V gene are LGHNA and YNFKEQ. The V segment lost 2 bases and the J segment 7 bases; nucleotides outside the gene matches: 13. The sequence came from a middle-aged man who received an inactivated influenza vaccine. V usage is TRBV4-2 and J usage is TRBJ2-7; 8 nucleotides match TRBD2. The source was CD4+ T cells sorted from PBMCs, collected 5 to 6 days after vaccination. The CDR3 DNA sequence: TGTGCCAGCAGCCAAAAAATGGCGGGAGGCCCCCGGGAGCAGTACTTC. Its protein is CASSQKMAGGPREQYF.